A selection of T cell receptor beta chains follows, all from one sample in a study of T-cell reconstitution after alpha-beta-depleted transplantation in children. In TCRdb, the PCR reads were re-called with MiXCR into one record per CDR3 protein. The data show under 300,000 distinct CDR3 sequences, approximately 10% seen once. Sequenced material: peripheral blood, taken 180 days after TCRalphabeta/CD19-depleted stem cell transplant. These receptors originate from a male patient aged 2 to 9 who had a stem cell transplant for chronic granulomatous disease, so the T cells may come from the graft donor. Both conserved end residues are trimmed from each CDR3. Clone sizes are given selectively: once, few, many, or a class where the clone is expanded.

clone_size: -
v_call: TRBV3-1
j_call: TRBJ1-5
cdr3_aa: ASSQDGRWGGPQH

clone_size: many
v_call: TRBV29-1
j_call: TRBJ2-2
cdr3_aa: SVGGQGNTGELF

clone_size: many
v_call: TRBV7-3
j_call: TRBJ2-2
cdr3_aa: ASSLIANTGELF

clone_size: many
v_call: TRBV28
j_call: TRBJ2-2
cdr3_aa: ASSLPLGTATGELF

clone_size: many
v_call: TRBV29-1
j_call: TRBJ2-1
cdr3_aa: SVARTGDYGEQF

clone_size: many
v_call: TRBV20-1
j_call: TRBJ2-7
cdr3_aa: SAHPHTSGFSEQY

clone_size: many
v_call: TRBV27
j_call: TRBJ2-1
cdr3_aa: ASSVTGSDEQF

clone_size: -
v_call: TRBV7-8
j_call: TRBJ1-5
cdr3_aa: ASSLGRADQPQH

clone_size: many
v_call: TRBV27
j_call: TRBJ2-7
cdr3_aa: ASSFARGSNYEQY

clone_size: many
v_call: TRBV7-2
j_call: TRBJ2-2
cdr3_aa: ASSLGGGGGVGELF

clone_size: many
v_call: TRBV11-2
j_call: TRBJ2-3
cdr3_aa: ASSPIITDTQY

clone_size: many
v_call: TRBV9
j_call: TRBJ2-1
cdr3_aa: ASSVGWPEQF

clone_size: many
v_call: TRBV29-1
j_call: TRBJ2-5
cdr3_aa: SAKRGPQETQY

clone_size: many
v_call: TRBV4-1
j_call: TRBJ2-3
cdr3_aa: ASSQDGPLTDTQY

clone_size: many
v_call: TRBV12-3/TRBV12-4
j_call: TRBJ2-2
cdr3_aa: ASSLLRAGELF

clone_size: many
v_call: TRBV7-2
j_call: TRBJ1-2
cdr3_aa: ASSSKRGGYT

clone_size: many
v_call: TRBV4-3
j_call: TRBJ2-3
cdr3_aa: ASSQDRGGQTDTQY

clone_size: many
v_call: TRBV29-1
j_call: TRBJ2-5
cdr3_aa: SAARWDSETQY

clone_size: many
v_call: TRBV7-2
j_call: TRBJ2-2
cdr3_aa: ASSLRALAGELF

clone_size: many
v_call: TRBV20-1
j_call: TRBJ2-7
cdr3_aa: SAASGSPYYEQY

clone_size: -
v_call: TRBV7-8
j_call: TRBJ2-2
cdr3_aa: ASRQPPRRTRGPGELF

clone_size: many
v_call: TRBV20-1
j_call: TRBJ2-1
cdr3_aa: SALADEQF

clone_size: few
v_call: TRBV5-4
j_call: TRBJ2-7
cdr3_aa: ASSLAPAGGEQY

clone_size: many
v_call: TRBV28
j_call: TRBJ2-7
cdr3_aa: ASTQGGISYEQY

clone_size: many
v_call: TRBV27
j_call: TRBJ2-1
cdr3_aa: ASSFPTSSYNEQF

clone_size: many
v_call: TRBV5-1
j_call: TRBJ2-7
cdr3_aa: ASSSKGAHLNEQY

clone_size: -
v_call: TRBV12-3/TRBV12-4
j_call: TRBJ1-1
cdr3_aa: ASRADGKTGGHPSNTEAF

clone_size: -
v_call: TRBV6-5
j_call: TRBJ2-1
cdr3_aa: ASSYTGGPSYNEQF

clone_size: many
v_call: TRBV12-3/TRBV12-4
j_call: TRBJ2-7
cdr3_aa: ASSFGLAGPYEQY

clone_size: many
v_call: TRBV20-1
j_call: TRBJ2-3
cdr3_aa: SARDRGGVIDTQY

clone_size: many
v_call: TRBV29-1
j_call: TRBJ2-5
cdr3_aa: SVLEREGRETQY

clone_size: many
v_call: TRBV29-1
j_call: TRBJ2-1
cdr3_aa: SVILTRSSSYNEQF

clone_size: many
v_call: TRBV28
j_call: TRBJ1-4
cdr3_aa: ASSLETGSLATLF

clone_size: -
v_call: TRBV20-1
j_call: TRBJ2-3
cdr3_aa: SAKGPGLAGAGGTDTQY

clone_size: many
v_call: TRBV18
j_call: TRBJ2-1
cdr3_aa: ASSPGTSLLGEQF

clone_size: many
v_call: TRBV7-8
j_call: TRBJ2-2
cdr3_aa: ASSLVLAPLLGDTGELF

clone_size: many
v_call: TRBV5-1
j_call: TRBJ2-3
cdr3_aa: ASSLVADADTQY

clone_size: many
v_call: TRBV7-3
j_call: TRBJ2-1
cdr3_aa: ASSLDPGLAGINEQF

clone_size: -
v_call: TRBV28
j_call: TRBJ2-1
cdr3_aa: ASSSQPVASYNEQF

clone_size: -
v_call: TRBV7-8
j_call: TRBJ2-5
cdr3_aa: ASSLRTSWETQS

clone_size: many
v_call: TRBV4-1
j_call: TRBJ2-2
cdr3_aa: ASSHQLAGFATGELF

clone_size: few
v_call: TRBV7-9
j_call: TRBJ1-1
cdr3_aa: ASSLGGAAADTEAF

clone_size: many
v_call: TRBV10-3
j_call: TRBJ2-1
cdr3_aa: AISEMMGAGRVYNEQF

clone_size: -
v_call: TRBV19
j_call: TRBJ1-5
cdr3_aa: ASSIRQGSQPQH

clone_size: -
v_call: TRBV5-4
j_call: TRBJ2-5
cdr3_aa: ASSLGTVEETQY

clone_size: many
v_call: TRBV6-5
j_call: TRBJ2-7
cdr3_aa: ASGLVNHEQY

clone_size: -
v_call: TRBV5-5
j_call: TRBJ2-5
cdr3_aa: ASSSGDRRETQY

clone_size: many
v_call: TRBV6-6
j_call: TRBJ2-1
cdr3_aa: ASREGAGEQF

clone_size: few
v_call: TRBV18
j_call: TRBJ2-1
cdr3_aa: ASSPLTGRAVDNEQF